This T cell receptor (beta chain) was documented in a study of shared clonotypes between healthy human individuals. In its sample, this clone was seen a few times. The CDR3 spans 15 residues. Germline CDR1 is MDHEN and CDR2 is SYDVKM. V dropped 7 bases and J dropped 1 base, with 13 bases sitting between them. An even split of each subset's genomic DNA across several immunoSEQ plates was performed. Profiled with immunoSEQ multiplex PCR; TCRdb holds only in-frame clones, not every one. Of 530,000 or so clones listed, over 60% were seen once; the top ten hold 9.5% to 15%. This clonotype was sampled from a woman aged 40 to 50 in good health. Some clones in this sample may be carry-over from other donors' samples. The V call is TRBV28, the J call TRBJ2-2; D perhaps matches TRBD2 (6 bases). What was sequenced was PBMCs. CDR3 DNA: TGTGCCAGCACCCGGGACTCCGAGAACACCGGGGAGCTGTTTTTT. Translated: CASTRDSENTGELFF.